These T cell receptor beta chains were read from a single sample in a study of PD-L1 blockade in urothelial cancer. Measured with immunoSEQ multiplex PCR; TCRdb has only the in-frame clones, and not every one. The sample records around 25,000 clones, around 88% being singletons. Sequences were derived from PBMCs, sampled around atezolizumab (anti-PD-L1) treatment. These receptors all come from a man between 45 and 60 years old with urothelial cancer. Each CDR3 is given without its conserved first and last residue. Clone size is given for some rows only: seen once, a few or many times, or a class if the clone is expanded.

abundance	v_gene	j_gene	CDR3aa
-	TRBV6-1	TRBJ2-2	ASRYGRALAGELF
-	TRBV19	TRBJ2-1	ASTSGGGHNEQF
-	TRBV6-5	TRBJ2-1	ASRRLAGAYNEQF
-	TRBV19	TRBJ2-7	ASTSAGAPYEQY
once	TRBV7-2	TRBJ2-2	ASSRIGTGANTGELF
-	TRBV10-1	TRBJ2-2	ASSVGTGTTGELF
-	TRBV4-3	TRBJ2-7	ASSPGLAGGNSYEQY
few	TRBV4-3	TRBJ2-5	ASSQDLGPSGQETQY
-	TRBV7-9	TRBJ2-5	ASTGPVTGLYQETQY
-	TRBV27	TRBJ1-2	ASSLSITGGRPNYGYT
-	TRBV27	TRBJ2-5	ASSWTGQETQY
-	TRBV28	TRBJ2-5	ASSISTNVGGIQY
once	TRBV5-6	TRBJ2-3	ASSPGTSRRDTQY
-	TRBV5-4	TRBJ1-2	ASSSSPNYGYT
-	TRBV6-4	TRBJ2-3	ASSPGGTDTQY
-	TRBV29-1	TRBJ2-1	SARPGYEQF
few	TRBV25-1	TRBJ2-7	ASSLTGSWEQY
-	TRBV9	TRBJ1-4	ASSEGDRSNEKLF
-	TRBV5-1	TRBJ2-5	ASSVGLAGAETQY
-	TRBV4-3	TRBJ2-7	ASSQEGPGGFWYEQY
-	TRBV27	TRBJ2-6	ASHPGTGTSGANVLT
-	TRBV5-1	TRBJ2-4	ASSAPPGRLAKNIQY
-	TRBV7-9	TRBJ1-5	ASSSGTITSGPQH
-	TRBV10-1	TRBJ2-3	ASSEGSPDTQY
-	TRBV27	TRBJ2-7	ASRSWDRAPYEQY
-	TRBV9	TRBJ2-1	ASSEGLAGVPF
few	TRBV5-5	TRBJ1-1	ASSLAVSTTEAF
-	TRBV6-5	TRBJ1-2	ASSSRQGLTNYGYT
-	TRBV6-5	TRBJ1-2	ASRPGVGFGYT
-	TRBV6-5	TRBJ2-7	ASSYSRGSSYEQY
-	TRBV5-6	TRBJ2-7	ASSLFGTSGRGEYEQY
-	TRBV5-1	TRBJ1-4	ASSLAGNRDEKLF
once	TRBV7-3	TRBJ2-2	ASSRTGRAGELF
-	TRBV7-2	TRBJ2-7	ASSTGTAQY
-	TRBV2	TRBJ2-6	ASSEGTAFSGANVLT
-	TRBV20-1	TRBJ1-3	SARRRDTIY
-	TRBV7-9	TRBJ1-5	ASSLEGTGLSNQPQH
-	TRBV28	TRBJ1-2	ASSFTFSNLRRSAYGYT
-	TRBV28	TRBJ2-1	ASSLDKTLLIMGNEQF
few	TRBV7-3	TRBJ1-5	ASSRDRAAQPQH
medium-sized	TRBV4-1	TRBJ2-7	ASSLEAQGQNYEQY
-	TRBV2	TRBJ2-7	ASSVGATYEQY
-	TRBV7-2	TRBJ2-1	ASSLDTSIQF
once	TRBV6-5	TRBJ2-2	ASSYSGGGGELF
-	TRBV10-1	TRBJ2-7	ASKENHGTSGSYEQY
-	TRBV5-1	TRBJ2-1	ASSLGDRVPNEQF
few	TRBV27	TRBJ2-7	ASSPGDSYEQY
-	TRBV5-4	TRBJ2-1	ASSSDRGPGYNEQF
-	TRBV6-1	TRBJ1-4	ASSSGHEKLF
-	TRBV10-3	TRBJ2-5	AISESSGQETQY
-	TRBV6-6	TRBJ2-7	ASNLDIGTGGSEQY
-	TRBV18	TRBJ2-7	ASSLQGLGFREQY
-	TRBV28	TRBJ2-7	ASSLETSVFYEQY
-	TRBV19	TRBJ1-5	ASSIILQSNQPQH